Each of the 6 T cell receptor beta chains below was sequenced from the same sample in a study of shared clonotypes between healthy human individuals (dated by TCRdb to between 2020 and 2021). The method behind the library was the immunoSEQ multiplex PCR assay. TCRdb obtained this table from immuneACCESS and retained in-frame rearrangements with V and J assigned. These tables miss some clones; where compared with another copy, unresolved V genes account for less than half of the shortfall, and the remainder is unexplained. Recorded for this sample are 2 million to 2.5 million clones; approximately 95% of them occurred a single time. The ten largest clones take up 0.39% of the sample. Material: naive CD4+ T cells from PBMCs. The sample's cell subset or site label, in plain terms: CD45RA+ positively selected. All receptors come from a young man in good health. Some clones in this sample may be carry-over from other donors' samples.

The chain employs TRBV15 and TRBJ2-7; perhaps TRBD2 as D (5 bases). The CDR3 sequence is 15 residues long. CDR1 is LNHNV and CDR2 is YYDKDF in the germline V gene (reference sequence). The V end lost 0 bases, the J end lost 2 bases, and 11 bases lay between the germline ends. The CDR3 sequence is CATSRDVSGTYEQYF. DNA for the CDR3: TGTGCCACCAGCAGAGATGTGAGCGGTACCTACGAGCAGTACTTC.

This chain joins TRBV9 and TRBJ2-1; D not resolved. Trimming took off 1 base at V and 0 bases at J, with 14 bases between the two ends. The CDR3 extends over 17 amino acids. In germline, CDR1 is SGDLS, CDR2 YYNGEE. The DNA for the CDR3 is TGTGCCAGCAGCGTATTAACAGTTAGTAGCTCCTACAATGAGCAGTTCTTC. Translated: CASSVLTVSSSYNEQFF.

This clone was found once. The chain recombines TRBV9 with TRBJ2-7; 7 nucleotides match TRBD2. J lost 3 bases, V lost 4 bases, and 7 bases had no gene match. CDR1 and CDR2 from the germline V gene are SGDLS and YYNGEE. This CDR3 spans 14 amino acids. CDR3 sequence: CASSLGLELYEQYF. CDR3 DNA: TGTGCCAGCAGCCTAGGACTAGAGCTCTACGAGCAGTACTTC.

CDR3 DNA sequence: TGTGCCAGCAGCATTCCTCCAGCGGGAGGGGAGACCCAGTACTTC. It yields the protein CASSIPPAGGETQYF. The J gene is TRBJ2-5, the V gene TRBV7-9, with TRBD2 matching over 10 bases. V trimming: 5 bases; J trimming: 5 bases; junction bases outside the gene matches: 8. From germline, CDR1 is SEHNR and CDR2 FQNEAQ (reference sequence). This CDR3 region has 15 residues.

The chain joins TRBV5-1 to TRBJ2-3, with TRBD1 matching over 7 bases. CDR3 size: 14 residues. Trimming removed 6 bases from V and 3 bases from J; junction bases left unmatched: 7. Germline loops: CDR1 SGHRS, CDR2 YFSETQ. As DNA, the CDR3 is TGCGCCAGCACCCTTGGGACAGCGACAGATACGCAGTATTTT. It encodes CASTLGTATDTQYF.

V and J are TRBV7-2 and TRBJ2-3, with D maybe TRBD1 (6 bases). From germline, CDR1 is SGHTA and CDR2 FQGNSA. CDR3 size: 16 residues. V gave up 0 bases and J gave up 9 bases, with 19 bases separating them. CDR3 protein: CASSLALAQGLDTQYF. DNA for the CDR3: TGTGCCAGCAGCTTAGCTCTGGCGCAGGGGCTCGACACGCAGTATTTT.